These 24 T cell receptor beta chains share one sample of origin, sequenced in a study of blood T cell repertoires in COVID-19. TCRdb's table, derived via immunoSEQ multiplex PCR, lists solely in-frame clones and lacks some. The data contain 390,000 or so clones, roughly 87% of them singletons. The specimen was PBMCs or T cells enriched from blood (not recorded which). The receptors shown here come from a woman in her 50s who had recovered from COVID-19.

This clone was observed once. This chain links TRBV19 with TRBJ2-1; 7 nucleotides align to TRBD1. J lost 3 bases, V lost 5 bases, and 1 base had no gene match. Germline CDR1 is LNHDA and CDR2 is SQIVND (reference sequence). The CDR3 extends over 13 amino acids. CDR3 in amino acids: CASSWDSYNEQFF. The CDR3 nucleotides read TGTGCCAGTAGTTGGGACAGCTACAATGAGCAGTTCTTC.

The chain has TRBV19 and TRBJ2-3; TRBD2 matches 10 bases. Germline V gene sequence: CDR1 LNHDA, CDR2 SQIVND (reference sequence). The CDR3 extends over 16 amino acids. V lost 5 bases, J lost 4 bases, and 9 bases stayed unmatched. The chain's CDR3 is CASSLPSGRPPDTQYF. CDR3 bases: TGTGCCAGTAGTTTACCTAGCGGGAGACCCCCAGATACGCAGTATTTT.

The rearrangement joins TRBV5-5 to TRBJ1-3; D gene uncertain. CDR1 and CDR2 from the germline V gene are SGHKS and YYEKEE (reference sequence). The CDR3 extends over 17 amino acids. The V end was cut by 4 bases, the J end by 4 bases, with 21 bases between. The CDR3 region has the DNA TGTGCCAGCAGCCAGACCAACAGTTATGGATTCGGAAACACCATATATTTT. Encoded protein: CASSQTNSYGFGNTIYF.

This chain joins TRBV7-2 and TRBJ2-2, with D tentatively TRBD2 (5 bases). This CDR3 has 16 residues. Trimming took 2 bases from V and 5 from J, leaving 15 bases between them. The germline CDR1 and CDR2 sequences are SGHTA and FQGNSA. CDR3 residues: CASSLNALTRTGELFF. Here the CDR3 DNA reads TGTGCCAGCAGCTTAAACGCTCTTACTAGGACCGGGGAGCTGTTTTTT. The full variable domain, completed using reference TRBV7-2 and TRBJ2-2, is GAGVSQSPSNKVTEKGKDVELRCDPISGHTALYWYRQSLGQGLEFLIYFQGNSAPDKSGLPSDRFSAERTGGSVSTLTIQRTQQEDSAVYLCASSLNALTRTGELFFGEGSRLTVL.

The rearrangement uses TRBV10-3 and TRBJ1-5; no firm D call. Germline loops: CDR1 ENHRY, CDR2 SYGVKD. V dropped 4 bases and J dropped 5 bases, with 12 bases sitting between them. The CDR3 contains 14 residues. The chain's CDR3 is CAISGASTDQPQHF. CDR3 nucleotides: TGTGCCATCAGTGGGGCAAGTACCGATCAGCCCCAGCATTTT.

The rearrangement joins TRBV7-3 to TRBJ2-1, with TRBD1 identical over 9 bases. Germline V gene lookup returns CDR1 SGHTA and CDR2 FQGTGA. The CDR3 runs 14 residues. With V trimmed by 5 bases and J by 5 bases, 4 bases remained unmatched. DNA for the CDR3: TGTGCCAGCAGCCAGACAGGGGGACACAATGAGCAGTTCTTC. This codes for CASSQTGGHNEQFF.

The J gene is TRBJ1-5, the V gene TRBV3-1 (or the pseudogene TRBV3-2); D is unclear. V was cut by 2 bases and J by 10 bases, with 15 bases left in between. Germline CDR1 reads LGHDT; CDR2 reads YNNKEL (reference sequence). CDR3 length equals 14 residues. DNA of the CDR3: TGTGCCAGCAGCCAACTAGGCATCGGGAAACCCCAGCATTTT. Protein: CASSQLGIGKPQHF.

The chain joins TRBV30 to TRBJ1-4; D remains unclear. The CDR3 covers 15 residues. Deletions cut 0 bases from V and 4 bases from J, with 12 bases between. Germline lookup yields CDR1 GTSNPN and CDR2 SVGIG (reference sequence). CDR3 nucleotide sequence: TGTGCCTGGAGTGTAATTGCAGGCATTAATGAAAAACTGTTTTTT. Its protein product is CAWSVIAGINEKLFF.

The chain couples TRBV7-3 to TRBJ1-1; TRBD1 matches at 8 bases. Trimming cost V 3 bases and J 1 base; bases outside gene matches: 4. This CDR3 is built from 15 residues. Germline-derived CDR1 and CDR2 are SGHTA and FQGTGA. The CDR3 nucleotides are TGTGCCAGCAGCTTTGGAGGACAGGGGAACACTGAAGCTTTCTTT. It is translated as CASSFGGQGNTEAFF.

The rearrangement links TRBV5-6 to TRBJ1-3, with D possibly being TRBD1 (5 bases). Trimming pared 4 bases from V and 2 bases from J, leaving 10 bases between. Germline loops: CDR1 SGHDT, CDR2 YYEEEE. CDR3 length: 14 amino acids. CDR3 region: CASSPGGTGNTIYF. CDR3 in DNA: TGTGCCAGCAGCCCGGGGGGTACTGGAAACACCATATATTTT.

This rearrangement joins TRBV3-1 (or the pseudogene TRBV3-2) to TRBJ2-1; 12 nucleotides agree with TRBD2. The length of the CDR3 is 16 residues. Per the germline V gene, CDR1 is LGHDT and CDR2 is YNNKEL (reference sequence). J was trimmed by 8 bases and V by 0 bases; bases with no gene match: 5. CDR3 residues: CASSQERLAGVDEQFF. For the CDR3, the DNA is TGTGCCAGCAGCCAAGAACGACTAGCGGGAGTTGATGAGCAGTTCTTC.

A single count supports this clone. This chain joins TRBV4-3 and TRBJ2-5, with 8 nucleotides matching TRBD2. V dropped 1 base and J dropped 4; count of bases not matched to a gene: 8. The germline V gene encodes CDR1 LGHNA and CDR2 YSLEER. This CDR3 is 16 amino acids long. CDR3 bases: TGCGCCAGCAGCCAAGCTACGGGGGCGGGAGGAGAGACCCAGTACTTC. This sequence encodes CASSQATGAGGETQYF.

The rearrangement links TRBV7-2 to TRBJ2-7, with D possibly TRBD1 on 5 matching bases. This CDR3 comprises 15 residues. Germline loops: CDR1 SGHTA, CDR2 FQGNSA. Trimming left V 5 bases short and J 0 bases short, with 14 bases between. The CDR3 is CASSADRSLSYEQYF. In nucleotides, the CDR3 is TGTGCCAGCAGCGCCGACAGATCACTCTCCTACGAGCAGTACTTC.

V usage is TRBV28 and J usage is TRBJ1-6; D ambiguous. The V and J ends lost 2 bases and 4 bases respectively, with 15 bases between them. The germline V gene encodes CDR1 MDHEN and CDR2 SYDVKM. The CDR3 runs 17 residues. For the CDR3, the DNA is TGTGCCAGCAGTTTAAATAGCCTAACGAATTATAATTCACCCCTCCACTTT. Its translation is CASSLNSLTNYNSPLHF.

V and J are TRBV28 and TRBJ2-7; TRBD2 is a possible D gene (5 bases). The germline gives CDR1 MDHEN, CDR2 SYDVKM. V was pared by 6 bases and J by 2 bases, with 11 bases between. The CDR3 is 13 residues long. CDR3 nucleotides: TGTGCCAGCAGGCCGACGGAGGCCTACGAGCAGTACTTC. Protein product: CASRPTEAYEQYF.

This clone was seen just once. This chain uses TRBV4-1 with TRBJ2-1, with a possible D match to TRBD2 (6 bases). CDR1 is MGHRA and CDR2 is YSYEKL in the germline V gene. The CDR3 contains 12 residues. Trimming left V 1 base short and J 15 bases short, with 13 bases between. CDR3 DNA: TGCGCCAGCAGCCAAGCCGGGAGCCCGCGGTTCTTC. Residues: CASSQAGSPRFF.

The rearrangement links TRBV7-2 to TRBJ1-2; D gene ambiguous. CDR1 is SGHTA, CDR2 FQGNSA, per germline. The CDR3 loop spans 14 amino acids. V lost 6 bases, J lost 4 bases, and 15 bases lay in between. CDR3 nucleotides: TGTGCCAGCAGGTCGGGTTCGACCACCTATGGCTACACCTTC. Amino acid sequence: CASRSGSTTYGYTF. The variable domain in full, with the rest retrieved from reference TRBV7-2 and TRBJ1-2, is GAGVSQSPSNKVTEKGKDVELRCDPISGHTALYWYRQSLGQGLEFLIYFQGNSAPDKSGLPSDRFSAERTGGSVSTLTIQRTQQEDSAVYLCASRSGSTTYGYTFGSGTRLTVV.

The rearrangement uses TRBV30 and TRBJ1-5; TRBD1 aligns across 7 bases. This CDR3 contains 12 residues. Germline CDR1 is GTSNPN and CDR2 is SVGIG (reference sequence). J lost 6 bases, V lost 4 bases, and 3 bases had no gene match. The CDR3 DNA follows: TGTGCCTGGAACAGGGGTATTCAGCCCCAGCATTTT. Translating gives CAWNRGIQPQHF. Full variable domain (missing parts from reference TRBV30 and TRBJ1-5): SQTIHQWPATLVQPVGSPLSLECTVEGTSNPNLYWYRQAAGRGLQLLFYSVGIGQISSEVPQNLSASRPQDRQFILSSKKLLLSDSGFYLCAWNRGIQPQHFGDGTRLSIL.

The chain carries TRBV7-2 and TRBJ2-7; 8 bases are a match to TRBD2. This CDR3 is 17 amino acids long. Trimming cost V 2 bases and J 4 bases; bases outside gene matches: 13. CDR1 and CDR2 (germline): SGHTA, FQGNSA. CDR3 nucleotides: TGTGCCAGCAGCTTAAGGGGGACGGGAGGGCCGGTATACGAGCAGTACTTC. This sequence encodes CASSLRGTGGPVYEQYF.

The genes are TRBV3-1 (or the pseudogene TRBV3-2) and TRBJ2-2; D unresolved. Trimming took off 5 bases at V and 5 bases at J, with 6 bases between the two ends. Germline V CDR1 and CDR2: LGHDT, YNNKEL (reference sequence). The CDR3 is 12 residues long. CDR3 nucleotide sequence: TGTGCCAGCAGCGAGGTGACCGGGGAGCTGTTTTTT. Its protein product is CASSEVTGELFF.

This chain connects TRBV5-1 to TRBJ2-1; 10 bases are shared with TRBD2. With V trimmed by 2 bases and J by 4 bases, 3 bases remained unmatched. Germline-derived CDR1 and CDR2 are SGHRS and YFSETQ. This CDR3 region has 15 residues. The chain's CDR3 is CASSFGTSEYNEQFF. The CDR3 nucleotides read TGCGCCAGCAGCTTCGGGACTAGCGAGTACAATGAGCAGTTCTTC.

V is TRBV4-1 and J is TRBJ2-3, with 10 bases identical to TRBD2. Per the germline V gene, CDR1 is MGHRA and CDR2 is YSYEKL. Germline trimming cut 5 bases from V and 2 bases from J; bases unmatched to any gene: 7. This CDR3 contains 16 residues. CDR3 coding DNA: TGCGCCAGCAGCTACTCTAGCGGGGGTTCCACAGATACGCAGTATTTT. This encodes CASSYSSGGSTDTQYF.

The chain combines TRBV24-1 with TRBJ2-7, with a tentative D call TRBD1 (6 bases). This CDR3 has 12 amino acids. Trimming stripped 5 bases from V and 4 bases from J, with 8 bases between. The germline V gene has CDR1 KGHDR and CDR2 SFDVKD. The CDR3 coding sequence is TGTGCCACCAGTGGAGGGGGTTACGAGCAGTACTTC. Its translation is CATSGGGYEQYF.

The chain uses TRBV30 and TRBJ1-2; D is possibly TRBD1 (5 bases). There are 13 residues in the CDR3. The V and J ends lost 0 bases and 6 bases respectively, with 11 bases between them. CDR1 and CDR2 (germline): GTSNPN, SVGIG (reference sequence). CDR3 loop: CAWSVRGTDGYTF. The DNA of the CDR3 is TGTGCCTGGAGTGTTAGGGGTACGGATGGCTACACCTTC.